The 14 T cell receptor beta chains given below trace back to one sample, sequenced in a study of T cell responses to AZD1222 COVID-19 vaccine. Libraries were prepared by immunoSEQ multiplex PCR; TCRdb keeps only in-frame clonotypes and omits some of them. The sample contains about 130,000 clones, 86% of which appear only once. The sequences come from peripheral blood, collected on day 0 of AZD1222 vaccination. The receptors come from an adult in good health.

In this sample, this clone turned up once. The V and J genes are TRBV6-5 and TRBJ1-2, with D uncertain. CDR1 is MNHEY, CDR2 SVGAGI, per germline. V lost 7 bases and J lost 5, with 17 bases in between. CDR3 length: 14 amino acids. For the CDR3, the DNA is TGTGCCAGCACCTTATTAAATTCCCGTTATGGCTACACCTTC. Protein sequence: CASTLLNSRYGYTF.

Note on this clone: A junction boundary mismatches the germline segment, possibly from a read error. This sequence joins TRBV4-3 and TRBJ1-1; D is perhaps TRBD1 (5 bases). Germline CDR1 LGHNA, CDR2 YSLEER. The CDR3 contains 12 residues. The CDR3 loop is CASRQGATEAFF. DNA of the CDR3: TGCGCCAGCAGACAAGGGGCCACTGAAGCTTTCTTT.

The chain carries TRBV5-1 and TRBJ2-7, with D tentatively TRBD2 (6 bases). The V gene's germline CDR1 is SGHRS and CDR2 YFSETQ. CDR3 length: 12 residues. V shed 4 bases and J shed 5 bases, with 10 bases lying between them. CDR3 residues: CASSGDFDEQYF. The CDR3 nucleotides read TGCGCCAGCAGCGGGGACTTCGACGAGCAGTACTTC.

The chain uses TRBV27 and TRBJ1-5; D is undetermined. This CDR3 has 14 amino acids. Trimming cost V 0 bases and J 6 bases, with 9 bases left between them. Per germline, CDR1 MNHEY and CDR2 SMNVEV (reference sequence). CDR3 DNA: TGTGCCAGCAGTTTATCAGTCCAGGTTCAGCCCCAGCATTTT. Translating it yields CASSLSVQVQPQHF.

V usage is TRBV2 and J usage is TRBJ1-2; a weak D match, TRBD1 (5 bases). V lost 2 bases to trimming and J lost 14 bases, with 15 bases between them. Germline V gene lookup returns CDR1 SNHLY and CDR2 FYNNEI. The CDR3 consists of 12 residues. CDR3 sequence: CASSELTGTATF. For the CDR3, the DNA is TGTGCCAGCAGTGAATTGACCGGGACTGCAACCTTC. Complete variable domain (other parts from reference TRBV2 and TRBJ1-2): EPEVTQTPSHQVTQMGQEVILRCVPISNHLYFYWYRQILGQKVEFLVSFYNNEISEKSEIFDDQFSVERPDGSNFTLKIRSTKLEDSAMYFCASSELTGTATFGSGTRLTVV.

The chain combines TRBV5-4 with TRBJ2-7, with D perhaps TRBD2 (6 bases). The germline V gene has CDR1 SGHNT and CDR2 YYREEE (reference sequence). This CDR3 spans 14 amino acids. Trimming took 0 bases from V and 2 from J, leaving 9 bases between them. DNA of the CDR3: TGTGCCAGCAGCTTGGATGCTAGCGCCTACGAGCAGTACTTC. Translation gives CASSLDASAYEQYF.

This chain uses TRBV5-4 with TRBJ2-5; TRBD2 is a possible D gene (5 bases). The V gene's germline CDR1 is SGHNT and CDR2 YYREEE (reference sequence). V dropped 6 bases and J dropped 7 bases, with 22 bases sitting between them. The CDR3 has 15 residues. CDR3 residues: CASTTTKGGLGTQYF. The CDR3, as DNA: TGTGCCAGCACGACGACTAAGGGCGGTTTGGGGACCCAGTACTTC. Together with reference TRBV5-4 and TRBJ2-5, the CDR3 gives the full variable domain: ETGVTQSPTHLIKTRGQQVTLRCSSQSGHNTVSWYQQALGQGPQFIFQYYREEENGRGNFPPRFSGLQFPNYSSELNVNALELDDSALYLCASTTTKGGLGTQYFGPGTRLLVL.

The genes are TRBV11-1 and TRBJ1-5; D not certain. The V gene lost 4 bases and the J gene lost 1 base, with 5 bases spanning the gap. The CDR3 runs to 13 residues. Germline V CDR1 and CDR2: SGHAT, FQDESV (reference sequence). CDR3 DNA sequence: TGTGCCAGCAGCTCAGCGAGCAATCAGCCCCAGCATTTT. Translated: CASSSASNQPQHF.

The rearrangement links TRBV5-6 to TRBJ1-5; D gene uncertain. From germline, CDR1 is SGHDT and CDR2 YYEEEE. The CDR3 extends over 15 amino acids. Trimming removed 0 bases at V and 0 bases at J, with 7 bases between. The CDR3 region has the DNA TGTGCCAGCAGCTTGGGAGGCCGTAGCAATCAGCCCCAGCATTTT. Residues: CASSLGGRSNQPQHF.

The rearrangement joins TRBV28 to TRBJ1-5; 9 bases line up with TRBD1. Trimming took 5 bases from V and 7 from J; bases not matched to a gene: 6. Germline V gene data show CDR1 as MDHEN and CDR2 as SYDVKM. This CDR3 is 14 amino acids long. The CDR3: CASSPTGGTQPQHF. CDR3 bases: TGTGCCAGCAGTCCCACAGGGGGCACGCAGCCCCAGCATTTT.

The J gene is TRBJ1-3, the V gene TRBV27; D remains ambiguous. Trimming removed 6 bases from V and 3 bases from J, with 15 bases in between. Germline CDR1 reads MNHEY; CDR2 reads SMNVEV (reference sequence). The CDR3 contains 15 residues. The DNA of the CDR3 is TGTGCCAGCAGGGGATCGGCAGGTGGTGGAAACACCATATATTTT. Protein product: CASRGSAGGGNTIYF.

This clone came up once. The chain couples TRBV27 to TRBJ2-1; 10 bases map to TRBD1. The CDR3 sequence is 15 residues long. Germline V gene data show CDR1 as MNHEY and CDR2 as SMNVEV (reference sequence). Germline trimming cut 4 bases from V and 7 bases from J; bases unmatched to any gene: 7. CDR3 loop: CASSSGDRGGNEQFF. In DNA form, the CDR3 reads TGTGCCAGCAGTTCTGGGGACAGGGGAGGGAATGAGCAGTTCTTC.

The chain is built from TRBV30 and TRBJ2-7; TRBD2 matches at 11 bases. This CDR3 region has 14 residues. CDR1 and CDR2 (germline): GTSNPN, SVGIG (reference sequence). Losses at the gene ends were 0 bases for V and 5 bases for J; bases not matched to a gene: 3. Written as DNA, the CDR3 is TGTGCCTGGAGTGTACTAGCGGGAGTGAACGAGCAGTACTTC. As protein: CAWSVLAGVNEQYF.

This rearrangement joins TRBV3-1 (or the pseudogene TRBV3-2) to TRBJ2-1; tentative D call: TRBD1 (6 bases). Germline CDR1 LGHDT, CDR2 YNNKEL (reference sequence). The length of the CDR3 is 12 residues. Trimming took 0 bases from V and 13 from J, leaving 10 bases between them. The DNA of the CDR3 is TGTGCCAGCAGCCAAGATACAGGGACCCAGTTCTTC. The encoded protein is CASSQDTGTQFF.